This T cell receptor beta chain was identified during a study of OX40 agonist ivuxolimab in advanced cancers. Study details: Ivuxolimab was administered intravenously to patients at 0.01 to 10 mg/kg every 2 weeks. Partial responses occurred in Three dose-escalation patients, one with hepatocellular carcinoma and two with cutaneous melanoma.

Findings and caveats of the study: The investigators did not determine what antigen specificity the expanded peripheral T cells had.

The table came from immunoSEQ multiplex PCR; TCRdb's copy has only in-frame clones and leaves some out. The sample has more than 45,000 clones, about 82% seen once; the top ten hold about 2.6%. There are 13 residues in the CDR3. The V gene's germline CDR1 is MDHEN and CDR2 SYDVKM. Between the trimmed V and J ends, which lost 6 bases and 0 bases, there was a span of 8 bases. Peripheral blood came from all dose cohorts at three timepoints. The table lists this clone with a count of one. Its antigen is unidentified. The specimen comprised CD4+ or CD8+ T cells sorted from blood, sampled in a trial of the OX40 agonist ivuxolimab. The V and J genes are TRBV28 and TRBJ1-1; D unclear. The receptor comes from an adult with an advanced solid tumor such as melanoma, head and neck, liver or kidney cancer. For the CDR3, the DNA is TGTGCCAGCAGCCGGGAGTTGAACACTGAAGCTTTCTTT. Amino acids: CASSRELNTEAFF.